The clone carrying this T cell receptor beta chain has more than one count but fewer than ten. Its target is not known. Then a second PCR, running roughly 7 to 11 cycles, was carried out with a sample-barcoded 5' primer and a J-beta primer mix. In TCRdb, the 5' RACE reads were re-called with MiXCR into one record per CDR3 protein. The data show 1.5 million to 2 million distinct CDR3 sequences, 28% seen once. This sample stems from a study of blood T cells in healthy people across ages. About the research overall: Through template switching, about one barcoded beta molecule was captured per two T cells, as measured in model experiments. General study points: Fewer expanded clones and more diversity marked long-lived versus aged donors.

This CDR3 comprises 16 residues. V was pared by 1 base and J by 3 bases, with 16 bases between. Germline-derived CDR1 and CDR2 are SGHDN and FVKESK. Each sample yielded at least 6.5 million isolated PBMCs. Per individual sample, total RNA of at least 6 micrograms was extracted. The chain recombines TRBV14 with TRBJ2-7; D tentatively fits TRBD1 or TRBD2 (6 bases each). The sample consisted of blood. This clonotype was sampled from a woman in her 30s in good health. Written as DNA, the CDR3 is TGTGCCAGCAGCCAAGGAGGAGGGGGGCCTTTCTACGAGCAGTACTTC. The encoded protein is CASSQGGGGPFYEQYF.